The clone carrying this T cell receptor beta chain was seen more than once but under ten times. Its antigen is undetermined. Construction of the TCR beta libraries employed iRepertoire HTBI primers in conjunction with Arm-PCR of CDR3 regions. TCRdb reprocessed the multiplex PCR reads via MiXCR and lists one record per CDR3 protein. The table lists fewer than 450,000 distinct CDR3 sequences, around 20% of them singletons, with 20% in the top ten. CDR3 size: 18 residues. Germline loops: CDR1 SEHNR, CDR2 FQNEAQ (reference sequence). The germline V and J ends were trimmed by 1 base and 0 bases, with 13 bases remaining between them. The data stem from a study of regulatory T cells in long-lasting Graves disease. Study observations and caveats: Preferential use of TRBV28, TRBJ1-2 and TRBJ2-5 was seen in persistent disease.

Described time point: persistent/refractory GD, antithyroid drugs over 5 years with positive TRAb. TCR sequences were obtained from RNA taken from PBMCs. The rearrangement links TRBV7-9 to TRBJ2-6; D possibly corresponds to TRBD1 (6 bases). The sample was peripheral blood mononuclear cells (PBMCs), taken when the disease was refractory, from a patient treated with antithyroid drugs. This sequence originates from a female donor with Graves disease. The CDR3 DNA sequence: TGTGCCAGCAGCTTAGTCCCAGGGGAAGGCTCTGGGGCCAACGTCCTGACTTTC. Translation: CASSLVPGEGSGANVLTF.